The clone carrying this T cell receptor (beta chain) was seen only a few times. This record comes from a study of blood T cell repertoires in COVID-19. Across the whole study: The United States, Italy and Spain were the sources of the acute and convalescent COVID-19 samples. Sources were T cells, B-cell-depleted T cells, or PBMCs; the material itself was cDNA or gDNA.

The V end lost 0 bases, the J end lost 3 bases, and 9 bases lay between the germline ends. Germline V gene lookup returns CDR1 LGHDT and CDR2 YNNKEL (reference sequence). CDR3 length: 14 residues. The repertoire was sequenced with immunoSEQ multiplex PCR; TCRdb's copy has only in-frame clones and lacks some. The data contain some 240,000 clones, 80% to 85% of them singletons. Material: peripheral blood. The clonotype comes from a woman in her sixties with active or convalescent COVID-19. The rearrangement uses TRBV3-1 (or the pseudogene TRBV3-2) and TRBJ2-7; weak D call: TRBD1 (5 bases). The CDR3 sequence: CASSQEGVLYEQYF. The CDR3 DNA follows: TGTGCCAGCAGCCAAGAAGGGGTACTCTACGAGCAGTACTTC.